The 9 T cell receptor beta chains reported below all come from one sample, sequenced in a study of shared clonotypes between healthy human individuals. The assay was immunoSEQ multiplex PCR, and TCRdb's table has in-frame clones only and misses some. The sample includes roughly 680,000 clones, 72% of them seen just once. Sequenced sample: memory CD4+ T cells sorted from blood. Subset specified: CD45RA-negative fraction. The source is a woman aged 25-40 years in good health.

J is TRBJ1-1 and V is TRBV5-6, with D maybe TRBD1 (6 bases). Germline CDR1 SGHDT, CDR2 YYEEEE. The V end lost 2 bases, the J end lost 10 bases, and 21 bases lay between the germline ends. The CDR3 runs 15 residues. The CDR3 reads CASSLITGFGGAAFF. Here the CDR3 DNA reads TGTGCCAGCAGCTTAATTACAGGGTTCGGGGGAGCAGCTTTCTTT.

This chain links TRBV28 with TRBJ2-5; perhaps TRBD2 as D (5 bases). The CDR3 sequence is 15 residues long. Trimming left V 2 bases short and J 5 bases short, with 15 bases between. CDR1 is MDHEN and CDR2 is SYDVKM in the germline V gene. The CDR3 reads CASSLIAAARETQYF. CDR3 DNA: TGTGCCAGCAGTTTAATAGCAGCGGCCCGGGAGACCCAGTACTTC.

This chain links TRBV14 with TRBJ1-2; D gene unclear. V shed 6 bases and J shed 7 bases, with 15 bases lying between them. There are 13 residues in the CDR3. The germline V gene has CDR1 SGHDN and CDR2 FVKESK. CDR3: CASSPQAGFGYTF. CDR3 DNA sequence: TGTGCCAGCAGTCCCCAAGCGGGGTTTGGCTACACCTTC.

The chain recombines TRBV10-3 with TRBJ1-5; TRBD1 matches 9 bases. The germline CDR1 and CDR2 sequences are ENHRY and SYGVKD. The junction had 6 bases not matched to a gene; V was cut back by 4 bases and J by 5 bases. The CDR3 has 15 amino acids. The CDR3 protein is CAISGGQGDDQPQHF. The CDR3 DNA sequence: TGTGCCATCAGTGGGGGACAGGGAGACGATCAGCCCCAGCATTTT.

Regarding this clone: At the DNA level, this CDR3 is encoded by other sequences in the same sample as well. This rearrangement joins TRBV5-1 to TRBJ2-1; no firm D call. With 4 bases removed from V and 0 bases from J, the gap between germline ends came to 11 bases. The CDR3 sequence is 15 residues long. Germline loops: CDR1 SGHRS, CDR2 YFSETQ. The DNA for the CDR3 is TGCGCCAGCAGCAGCGACCGAAGCTCCTACAATGAGCAGTTCTTC. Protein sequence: CASSSDRSSYNEQFF.

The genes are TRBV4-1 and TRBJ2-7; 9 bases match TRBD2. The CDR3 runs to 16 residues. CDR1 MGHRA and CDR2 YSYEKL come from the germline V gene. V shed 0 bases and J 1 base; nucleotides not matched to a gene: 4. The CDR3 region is CASSQERREGSYEQYF. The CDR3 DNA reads TGCGCCAGCAGCCAAGAGCGGCGGGAGGGTTCCTACGAGCAGTACTTC.

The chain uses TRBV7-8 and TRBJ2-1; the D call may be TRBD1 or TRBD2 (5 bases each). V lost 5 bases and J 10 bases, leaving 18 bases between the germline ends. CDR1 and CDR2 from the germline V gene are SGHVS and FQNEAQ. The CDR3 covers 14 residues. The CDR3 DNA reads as TGTGCCAGCAGCCAGTCCCGGGGACGTCAGGAGCAGTTCTTC. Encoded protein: CASSQSRGRQEQFF. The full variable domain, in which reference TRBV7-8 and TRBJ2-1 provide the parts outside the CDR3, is GAGVSQSPRYKVAKRGQDVALRCDPISGHVSLFWYQQALGQGPEFLTYFQNEAQLDKSGLPSDRFFAERPEGSVSTLKIQRTQQEDSAVYLCASSQSRGRQEQFFGPGTRLTVL.

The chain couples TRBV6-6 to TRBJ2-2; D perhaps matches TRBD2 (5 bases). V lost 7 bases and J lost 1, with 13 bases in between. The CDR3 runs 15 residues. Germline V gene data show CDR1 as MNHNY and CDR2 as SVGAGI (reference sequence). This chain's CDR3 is CASTHGVMNTGELFF. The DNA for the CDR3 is TGTGCCAGCACCCACGGGGTAATGAACACCGGGGAGCTGTTTTTT.

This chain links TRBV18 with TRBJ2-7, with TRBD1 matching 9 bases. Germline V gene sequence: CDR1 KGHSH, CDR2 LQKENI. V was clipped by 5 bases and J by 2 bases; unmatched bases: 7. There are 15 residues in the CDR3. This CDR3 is CASSNQGTGPYEQYF. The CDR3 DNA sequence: TGTGCCAGCTCAAATCAAGGGACAGGGCCCTACGAGCAGTACTTC. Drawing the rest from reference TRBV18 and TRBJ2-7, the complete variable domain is NAGVMQNPRHLVRRRGQEARLRCSPMKGHSHVYWYRQLPEEGLKFMVYLQKENIIDESGMPKERFSAEFPKEGPSILRIQQVVRGDSAAYFCASSNQGTGPYEQYFGPGTRLTVT.